Listed below are T cell receptor beta chains from one sample, sequenced in a study of T cells expressing NK-cell markers. Using the 5' RACE reads, TCRdb records one entry per CDR3 protein without DNA. The specimen's table records roughly 300,000 distinct CDR3 sequences. The sample comprised blood T cells: a sorted CD56 or NKG2C T cell subset, CD4+ or CD8+ T cells, or bulk PBMC T cells (not recorded which). The source of these receptors is a woman between 18 and 70 years old in good health. Each CDR3 is given with its conserved first and last residue. Size tells how often a clone was seen (once, few, many) or the class of an expanded clone, and some rows leave it out.

J gene,V gene,clone size,CDR3 protein
TRBJ1-2,TRBV20-1,.,CSAPEGGNYGYTF
TRBJ2-5,TRBV28,.,CASIPGERETQYF
TRBJ2-5,TRBV18,.,CASSSDSGGEQETQYF
TRBJ1-5,TRBV12-3/TRBV12-4,.,CASSLSRGDQPQHF
TRBJ1-2,TRBV7-9,.,CASSLARQYGYTF
TRBJ2-7,TRBV5-1,.,CASSRDRGPYEQYF
TRBJ2-2,TRBV20-1,.,CSTYQGTGELFF
TRBJ1-3,TRBV4-2,.,CASSQEGAAGNTIYF
TRBJ1-1,TRBV7-2,.,CASSSGGRGNTEAFF
TRBJ1-1,TRBV13,.,CASGGQGERAFF
TRBJ2-2,TRBV5-1,.,CASSLTVTGELFF
TRBJ2-2,TRBV9,.,CASSVSAAGTGFAGELFF
TRBJ2-3,TRBV19,.,CASGGQRTDTQYF
TRBJ2-5,TRBV20-1,.,CSAPGTDQETQYF
TRBJ2-5,TRBV28,.,CASSLGRGVGETQYF
TRBJ2-3,TRBV10-3,.,CAISPPSGSGTDTQYF
TRBJ1-5,TRBV12-3/TRBV12-4,.,CASRNGTGGNQPQHF
TRBJ2-1,TRBV7-2,.,CASSHPGLGNEQFF
TRBJ2-1,TRBV5-1,.,CASSPRDGGTSEQFF
TRBJ2-1,TRBV11-2,.,CASSHPIGVSSSYNEQFF
TRBJ1-5,TRBV5-1,.,CASSEQGGQPQHF
TRBJ2-3,TRBV18,.,CASSPFGGPPSTDTQYF
TRBJ2-5,TRBV10-3,.,CAIRELERETQYF
TRBJ1-6,TRBV5-1,.,CASSRMVGGSYNSPLHF
TRBJ2-1,TRBV5-4,.,CASSLAGTSGTYNEQFF
TRBJ2-2,TRBV12-3/TRBV12-4,.,CASSLRTSSSGELFF
TRBJ2-3,TRBV5-1,.,CASSPEADTQYF
TRBJ2-2,TRBV9,medium-sized,CASSVAENTGELFF
TRBJ1-2,TRBV29-1,.,CSVKSGTGNYGYTF
TRBJ2-5,TRBV3-1,.,CASSRSGETQYF
TRBJ2-4,TRBV28,.,CASSLGLGDIQYF
TRBJ2-1,TRBV5-1,.,CASSSGTGESNEQFF
TRBJ2-1,TRBV12-3/TRBV12-4,.,CASSFKGGRVF
TRBJ1-5,TRBV28,.,CASSAGWESAQPQHF
TRBJ1-6,TRBV20-1,.,CSARGEGGTLHF
TRBJ2-7,TRBV7-9,.,CASSLSYMGGGEYEQYF
TRBJ2-5,TRBV5-1,.,CASRLGTGAQSAQYF